Each of the 5 T cell receptor beta chains below was sequenced from the same sample in a study of control samples from healthy donors and cancer patients (dated by TCRdb to the early 2020s). Libraries were made using the immunoSEQ multiplex PCR assay. The immuneACCESS repertoire file appears here via TCRdb, limited to in-frame rearrangements. These files lack a portion of the clones; in checked studies, under half of the deficit traces to unresolved V genes, and the cause of the others is not known. This sample has 90,000 to 100,000 clones in its table, and roughly 83% of those were observed once. The ten largest clones take up 38% of the sample. The sequencing sample was made of PBMCs. The receptors here all came from a man in his 70s with lung cancer.

V gene TRBV25-1 combines with J gene TRBJ2-2; D is unclear. The V end lost 5 bases, the J end lost 6 bases, and 10 bases lay between the germline ends. Germline V gene data show CDR1 as MGHDK and CDR2 as SYGVNS. The CDR3 is 13 amino acids. The CDR3 nucleotides are TGTGCCAGCAGTCTACCCACTTCCGGGGAGCTGTTTTTT. This gives the protein CASSLPTSGELFF.

V usage is TRBV6-2 or TRBV6-3 and J usage is TRBJ2-7, with TRBD2 identical over 9 bases. J lost 5 bases, V lost 0 bases, and 5 bases had no gene match. CDR3 size: 15 residues. From germline, CDR1 is MNHEY and CDR2 SVGEGT. The CDR3 reads CASSYSSSGANEQYF. CDR3 nucleotides: TGTGCCAGCAGTTACTCGTCTAGCGGGGCAAACGAGCAGTACTTC.

The chain carries TRBV7-3 and TRBJ2-5; 11 bases align to TRBD1. The germline V gene encodes CDR1 SGHTA and CDR2 FQGTGA. The junction had 8 bases not matched to a gene; V was cut back by 4 bases and J by 4 bases. The CDR3 runs 16 residues. DNA of the CDR3: TGTGCCAGCAGCTCCTCCGCCGGGACAGGGGGAGAGACCCAGTACTTC. Translation: CASSSSAGTGGETQYF. Full variable domain (outside the CDR3, taken from reference TRBV7-3 and TRBJ2-5): GAGVSQTPSNKVTEKGKYVELRCDPISGHTALYWYRQSLGQGPEFLIYFQGTGAADDSGLPNDRFFAVRPEGSVSTLKIQRTERGDSAVYLCASSSSAGTGGETQYFGPGTRLLVL.

The chain recombines TRBV19 with TRBJ1-4, with unresolved D. Per germline, CDR1 LNHDA and CDR2 SQIVND (reference sequence). The CDR3 covers 14 residues. V was pared by 3 bases and J by 6 bases, with 11 bases between. The CDR3 DNA follows: TGTGCCAGTAGTATGTTGGGTATCGATGAAAAACTGTTTTTT. The encoded protein is CASSMLGIDEKLFF.

This clone occurred once. The chain uses TRBV9 and TRBJ2-3, with a tentative D call TRBD2 (6 bases). The length of the CDR3 is 15 residues. V was cut by 7 bases and J by 11 bases, with 26 bases left in between. Germline CDR1 and CDR2: SGDLS and YYNGEE. The CDR3 DNA reads TGTGCCAGCGGAATGGGTGGGACTCAGGGCCCACGGCAGTATTTT. Encoded protein: CASGMGGTQGPRQYF.